This T cell receptor beta chain was found in a study of vaccination effects on CD4 cells after COVID-19. About the research overall: Ahead of sequencing, the ViraFEST assay grew antigen-specific CD4+ T cells using viral peptide pools. Notes on the study in general: At late timepoints after vaccination, vaccine- and infection-induced clones shrank markedly. Only a single clone (1 of 255 vaccine-induced clones in healthy vaccinees) cross-reacted with common cold coronaviruses.

Details on this clone: Its antigen is unidentified.

A roughly 11-day culture period preceded the isolation of CD4+ T cells. IL-2 medium was substituted for half the medium on days 3 and 7. The V gene lost 4 bases and the J gene lost 5 bases, with 8 bases spanning the gap. The CDR3 loop spans 12 amino acids. Looked up from germline, CDR1 is MDHEN and CDR2 is SYDVKM. Clones were sequenced by immunoSEQ multiplex PCR, and TCRdb holds only the in-frame ones, with some missing. The data hold 35,000 to 40,000 clones, with roughly 82% observed a single time. The TCR comes from a human donor who received a COVID-19 vaccine. The chain uses TRBV28 and TRBJ1-2; D remains unclear. Specimen: CD4+ T cells from PBMCs cultured without peptide, collected before COVID-19 vaccination. The CDR3 coding sequence is TGTGCCAGCAGTTACCGACGATATGGCTACACCTTC. Residues: CASSYRRYGYTF.